This is a list of T cell receptor beta chains from one sample in a study of blood T cell repertoires in COVID-19. Produced via immunoSEQ multiplex PCR; TCRdb's table is partial and in-frame only. The sample has some 250,000 clones, 70% to 90% seen once. Sequenced material: peripheral blood. These TCRs come from a man aged 55-75 years with acute or convalescent COVID-19. CDR3s include the opening cysteine and the closing phenylalanine or tryptophan.

TRBJ2-6 TRBV28 17 CASSTQLRGSGANVLTF
TRBJ1-5 TRBV30 15 CAWSVLRGSNQPQHF
TRBJ2-7 TRBV12-3/TRBV12-4 13 CASSLTSSYEQYF
TRBJ2-7 TRBV27 14 CASSLSQGVGEQYF
TRBJ1-5 TRBV10-3 14 CATSTGQGNQPQHF
TRBJ1-3 TRBV5-6 16 CASSPRTATPGNTIYF
TRBJ1-1 TRBV7-2 15 CASSRTGDANTEAFF
TRBJ1-2 TRBV28 15 CASSLEQPGSYGYTF
TRBJ2-7 TRBV28 15 CASRGGLSAAYEQYF
TRBJ2-1 TRBV2 14 CATLPGLAYNEQFF
TRBJ2-1 TRBV6-2/TRBV6-3 17 CASSSKRTGIAYNEQFF
TRBJ2-1 TRBV7-2 17 CASSPLGLAGDGNEQFF
TRBJ2-2 TRBV2 15 CASILGQGYGGELFF
TRBJ1-2 TRBV5-1 13 CASSLQGNYGYTF
TRBJ1-4 TRBV7-7 15 CASSLRSGVNEKLFF
TRBJ1-4 TRBV5-1 14 CASSLKTGEEKLFF
TRBJ1-5 TRBV6-6 14 CATRTGLSAQPQHF
TRBJ2-1 TRBV7-3 15 CASSSRGRSNNEQFF
TRBJ1-1 TRBV4-3 14 CASSQDLRNTEAFF
TRBJ1-2 TRBV2 13 CASEGRRRYGYTF
TRBJ1-6 TRBV6-5 15 CASSYGRRRNSPLHF
TRBJ2-7 TRBV4-3 14 CASSPDRFSYEQYF
TRBJ2-5 TRBV5-6 14 CASSSTGAQETQYF
TRBJ1-4 TRBV12-3/TRBV12-4 12 CASSADRVRLFF
TRBJ1-1 TRBV6-1 13 CASSDRMNTEAFF
TRBJ1-1 TRBV12-3/TRBV12-4 13 CASRSGVNTEAFF
TRBJ2-1 TRBV7-2 16 CASSPRSGGTYNEQFF
TRBJ1-1 TRBV6-2/TRBV6-3 12 CASSSPPSEAFF
TRBJ2-7 TRBV21-1 23 CASSKIIEDEDTAPPSCTYEQYF
TRBJ1-2 TRBV28 16 CASRFPPGTGDYGYTF
TRBJ1-1 TRBV6-2/TRBV6-3 15 CASSYDRVGETEAFF
TRBJ1-2 TRBV3-1/TRBV3-2 17 CASSQRRGTGGGYGYTF
TRBJ1-2 TRBV10-3 16 CAIGLSESPSNYGYTF
TRBJ2-7 TRBV15 15 CATQTGTSGSYEQYF
TRBJ1-1 TRBV28 14 CASTLGQQNTEAFF
TRBJ1-1 TRBV28 17 CASSLPPGQAVWTEAFF
TRBJ1-2 TRBV12-3/TRBV12-4 13 CASGVGGQGGYTF
TRBJ2-1 TRBV11-3 16 CASSLGTSGAAYEQFF
TRBJ2-2 TRBV4-2 18 CASSLKPGLLETTGELFF
TRBJ1-4 TRBV7-2 13 CASSEGRTGKLFF
TRBJ1-4 TRBV7-2 17 CASSLLAGRGMNEKLFF
TRBJ2-5 TRBV19 13 CASSGGPQETQYF
TRBJ1-1 TRBV2 13 CASNRQVNTEAFF
TRBJ2-2 TRBV11-2 16 CASSLGRQGATGELFF
TRBJ1-1 TRBV30 12 CALDRRGTEAFF
TRBJ2-7 TRBV7-2 14 CASSFDGTGSEQYF
TRBJ1-4 TRBV11-1 15 CASSSTGGSNEKLFF
TRBJ2-7 TRBV5-8 12 CASRYRSYEQYF
TRBJ1-6 TRBV14 16 CASSHRQGAVDSPLHF
TRBJ2-1 TRBV5-6 15 CASSAGGNSYNEQFF
TRBJ1-4 TRBV6-5 15 CASSYSSTGDEKLFF